This entry concerns a single TCR beta chain. No antigen is known for it. TCR beta CDR3 region amplification was performed from RNA transcripts. The study used the HTBI primer set for a first-round RT-PCR of the TCR CDR3. TCRdb itself ran the multiplex PCR reads through MiXCR, one entry per CDR3 protein. This repertoire shows roughly 710,000 distinct CDR3 sequences, about a third found once; its top ten account for less than 40%. This record comes from a study of T cells in Graves' hyperthyroidism and ophthalmopathy. Study details: Peripheral blood was obtained at initial diagnosis, preceding any treatment. Study observations and caveats: Most thyroid clonotypes expanded above 0.001 appeared in blood too.

With V trimmed by 0 bases and J by 4 bases, 13 bases remained unmatched. The CDR3 consists of 18 residues. CDR1 is SGHRS, CDR2 YFSETQ, per germline. The TCR originated in a woman aged 40 to 50 with Graves' hyperthyroidism. Sequences were obtained from blood. The chain has TRBV5-1 and TRBJ1-5, with TRBD1 matching over 7 bases. The CDR3 coding sequence is TGCGCCAGCAGCTTGGTTCCCGGGACAGCTAGAGGTAATCAGCCCCAGCATTTT. This gives the protein CASSLVPGTARGNQPQHF.